The TCR beta chain described here comes from a study of chemoradiotherapy in HPV16-positive cancers. General study findings and limits: Functional assays defining HPV-specific T cells used only two HPV16-positive patients. Candidate HPV-specific clones and E7-related TCR motifs grew in tumor during treatment.

Data came from immunoSEQ multiplex PCR; TCRdb stores just in-frame clones and leaves some out. The sample lists about 29,000 clones; 90% to 95% were seen once. About this clone: Its antigen is undetermined.

Samples were taken several times over chemoradiotherapy. The CDR3 runs to 13 residues. Trimming shortened V by 0 bases and J by 5 bases, and 7 bases separated the two germline ends. Germline CDR1 and CDR2: SGHTS and YDEGEE. The material was blood, obtained from a patient who underwent chemoradiotherapy. V is TRBV5-8 and J is TRBJ2-3; a possible D gene is TRBD2 (6 bases). The TCR was taken from a human donor with HPV-associated anogenital cancer. CDR3 coding DNA: TGTGCCAGCAGCTTGGGGAGGGGAGATACGCAGTATTTT. It specifies CASSLGRGDTQYF.